This TCR beta chain is from a study of T cells after yellow fever vaccination. Each CDR3 protein is one row after TCRdb ran MiXCR on the 5' RACE reads. The sample lists some 320,000 distinct CDR3 sequences, 8.5% to 9% occurring once. Germline-derived CDR1 and CDR2 are SGHRS and YFSETQ. The CDR3 consists of 15 residues. V lost 4 bases and J lost 7; bases outside the gene matches: 11. The gene calls are TRBV5-1 and TRBJ1-1; 9 nucleotides match TRBD1. This clonotype originated in a man between 18 and 29 years old who received the YFV17D yellow fever vaccine. Sequencing used PBMCs, obtained on the day of the first yellow fever vaccination. The CDR3 DNA follows: TGCGCCAGCAGCGATAAGGACAGGGGAAGGAGTGAAGCTTTCTTT. It specifies CASSDKDRGRSEAFF.